This is a list of T cell receptor beta chains from one sample in a study of control samples from healthy donors and cancer patients. Data came from immunoSEQ multiplex PCR; TCRdb stores just in-frame clones and leaves some out. The sample shows about 100,000 clones, roughly 90% of them seen only once. Material: blood. These receptors originate from a woman aged 45 to 65 in good health. Both conserved end residues are part of each CDR3. A D gene is named only where the DNA matches it firmly.

V: TRBV9; D: TRBD2; J: TRBJ2-2; length: 16; DNA: TGTGCCAGCAGCGCGAGGGAGGGAGCGAAGACCGGGGAGCTGTTTTTT; CDR3: CASSAREGAKTGELFF
V: TRBV5-4; D: .; J: TRBJ2-7; length: 13; DNA: TGTGCCAGCAGCGGGGGACATTTCTACGAGCAGTACTTC; CDR3: CASSGGHFYEQYF
V: TRBV25-1; D: .; J: TRBJ1-6; length: 17; DNA: TGTGCCAGCAGTGCCCATCAGCCGGGGCCGGCGAATTCACCCCTCCACTTT; CDR3: CASSAHQPGPANSPLHF
V: TRBV19; D: .; J: TRBJ1-1; length: 15; DNA: TGTGCCACCCACCGGAGGGACCCAATGAACACTGAAGCTTTCTTT; CDR3: CATHRRDPMNTEAFF
V: TRBV13; D: .; J: TRBJ2-3; length: 16; DNA: TGTGCCAGCAGCTTCTTCGTGGGGCTCGGCACAGATACGCAGTATTTT; CDR3: CASSFFVGLGTDTQYF
V: TRBV7-2; D: TRBD2; J: TRBJ2-3; length: 15; DNA: TGTGCCAGCAGCTTAGCGGGACTAGCTACAGATACGCAGTATTTT; CDR3: CASSLAGLATDTQYF
V: TRBV5-1; D: TRBD2; J: TRBJ2-5; length: 16; DNA: TGCGCCAGCAGCTTGAGGCCTGGGGGGGACGAGGAGACCCAGTACTTC; CDR3: CASSLRPGGDEETQYF
V: TRBV30; D: TRBD1; J: TRBJ2-7; length: 13; DNA: TGTGCCTGGAGTAAGGGACAGGCCTACGAGCAGTACTTC; CDR3: CAWSKGQAYEQYF
V: TRBV3-1/TRBV3-2; D: .; J: TRBJ2-1; length: 12; DNA: TGTGCCAACAGAGCGGAGACAAATGAGCAGTTCTTC; CDR3: CANRAETNEQFF
V: TRBV5-4; D: .; J: TRBJ1-1; length: 15; DNA: TGTGCCAGCAGCCTCGAGGGGACAAAGAACACTGAAGCTTTCTTT; CDR3: CASSLEGTKNTEAFF